In its sample, the clone carrying this T cell receptor beta chain was seen once. The protocol was immunoSEQ multiplex PCR, while the TCRdb copy is restricted to in-frame clones and leaves out a portion. The sample lists over 200,000 clones, almost 90% occurring once. These data come from a study of cytomegalovirus exposure and HLA in healthy donors. The material sequenced was PBMCs. This sequence was found in a woman younger than 35 in good health and CMV-seronegative.

The CDR3 coding sequence is TGTGCCAGCAGTGTGACAGTTGAAGAGACCCAGTACTTC. It yields the protein CASSVTVEETQYF. This chain connects TRBV2 to TRBJ2-5, with D possibly being TRBD1 (5 bases). Trimming removed 4 bases at V and 3 bases at J, with 9 bases between. CDR1 is SNHLY and CDR2 is FYNNEI in the germline V gene. This CDR3 contains 13 residues.